The clone carrying this T cell receptor beta chain came up many times. One entry per CDR3 protein results from TCRdb running MiXCR on the 5' RACE reads. The data hold about 130,000 distinct CDR3 sequences, with over 6% observed a single time. This sample stems from a study of CD8 T cells in ankylosing spondylitis. V was clipped by 6 bases and J by 3 bases, with 11 bases between them. Germline CDR1 and CDR2: DFQATT and SNEGSKA (reference sequence). This CDR3 is built from 12 residues. This clonotype originated in a male donor with ankylosing spondylitis or in good health (not recorded which). Input material: blood, either unsorted or a sorted T cell fraction (not recorded which). The V call is TRBV20-1, the J call TRBJ2-5; D uncertain. CDR3 in DNA: TGCAGTGCGCTTTCGGATAAAGAGACCCAGTACTTC. This translates into CSALSDKETQYF.